This is a list of T cell receptor beta chains from one sample in a study of cytomegalovirus exposure and HLA in healthy donors. Libraries were prepared by immunoSEQ multiplex PCR; TCRdb keeps only in-frame clonotypes and omits some of them. This sample has approximately 240,000 clones, with approximately 90% found just once. Sequencing was done on a sample of PBMCs. The receptors shown here come from a young woman in good health and CMV-seronegative. Both conserved end residues are part of each CDR3. The order of the fields is V gene, J gene, D gene, CDR3 protein. A D gene is named only where the DNA matches it firmly.

TRBV27	TRBJ2-2	NA	CASSAFRTGELFF
TRBV7-9	TRBJ2-6	TRBD1	CAGQGAPGANVLTF
TRBV28	TRBJ2-3	TRBD1	CASSSRTGLNTQYF
TRBV7-8	TRBJ2-4	NA	CASSTRSQSAKNIQYF
TRBV5-6	TRBJ1-3	TRBD1	CASSWQGATGNTIYF
TRBV5-1	TRBJ2-5	NA	CASSLGAHQETQYF
TRBV4-1	TRBJ1-2	NA	CASSQARGIRAYGYTF
TRBV29-1	TRBJ2-1	NA	CSVGSGEQFF
TRBV19	TRBJ2-7	NA	CASSIGSGWEQYF
TRBV11-2	TRBJ2-7	TRBD1	CASSLGQGTTYEQYF